Presented here are 2 T cell receptor beta chains from one specimen sequenced in a study of T cell responses to AZD1222 COVID-19 vaccine. The table came from immunoSEQ multiplex PCR; TCRdb's copy has only in-frame clones and leaves some out. The table shows 100,000 to 150,000 clones, with around nine tenths occurring only once. Sequenced here: peripheral blood, sampled on day 0 of AZD1222 vaccination. These receptors were obtained from an adult in good health.

The V call is TRBV2, the J call TRBJ2-3; a possible D gene is TRBD1 (5 bases). There are 12 residues in the CDR3. Trimming removed 7 bases from V and 4 bases from J, with 9 bases in between. The V gene's germline CDR1 is SNHLY and CDR2 FYNNEI. Here the CDR3 reads CASKGLSDTQYF. The CDR3 nucleotides read TGTGCCAGCAAGGGGTTGTCAGATACGCAGTATTTT.

The V gene is TRBV7-9, the J gene TRBJ1-2; D might be TRBD1 (6 bases). The CDR3 has 16 residues. Germline V gives CDR1 SEHNR, CDR2 FQNEAQ (reference sequence). V was shortened by 6 bases and J by 0 bases, with 17 bases between the two germline ends. This chain's CDR3 is CASSPKRTETNYGYTF. CDR3 DNA sequence: TGTGCCAGCAGTCCGAAGCGGACAGAGACTAACTATGGCTACACCTTC.